A selection of T cell receptor beta chains follows, all from one sample in a study of glioma-infiltrating T cells. TCRdb re-analysed the multiplex PCR reads in MiXCR, keeping a single row per CDR3 protein. The sample lists about 380,000 distinct CDR3 sequences; 35% to 45% were seen once. Sequencing was done on a sample of glioma tissue, nonneoplastic brain tissue, or PBMCs (not recorded which). The receptors derive from a human donor with low-grade glioma or glioblastoma, undergoing nonglioma brain surgery, or in good health (not recorded which). The CDR3 runs from the conserved cysteine through the conserved F or W. The order of the fields is V gene, J gene, clone size, D gene, CDR3 protein, CDR3 DNA. D genes are given only for firm matches. Some rows mark clone size as missing; the rest say once, few, many or name a class of expanded clone.

>TRBV9|TRBJ1-1|many|.
CASSVGGATEAFF
TGTGCCAGCAGTGTTGGGGGGGCCACTGAAGCTTTCTTT
>TRBV18|TRBJ2-7|.|.
CASSPPRNPYEQYF
TGTGCCAGCTCACCACCGAGAAATCCCTACGAGCAGTACTTC
>TRBV28|TRBJ2-7|.|TRBD1
CASSSYQAGGYEQYF
TGTGCCAGCAGTTCTTACCAGGCAGGGGGCTACGAGCAGTACTTC
>TRBV6-1|TRBJ2-3|.|.
CASSPRQRMSTDTQYF
TGTGCCAGCAGTCCCCGACAGAGAATGAGCACCGATACGCAGTATTTT
>TRBV20-1|TRBJ2-7|many|TRBD2
CSAWTSGSYEQYF
TGCAGTGCTTGGACTAGCGGGAGTTACGAGCAGTACTTC
>TRBV5-1|TRBJ2-3|.|.
CASSLGVESDTQYF
TGCGCCAGCAGCTTGGGAGTGGAATCAGATACGCAGTATTTT
>TRBV6-9|TRBJ1-1|.|.
CARIIPWGENTEAFF
TGTGCCAGAATTATCCCCTGGGGGGAGAACACTGAAGCTTTCTTT
>TRBV28|TRBJ2-7|few|.
CASSPRISYEQYF
TGTGCCAGCAGTCCACGAATCTCCTACGAGCAGTACTTC
>TRBV19|TRBJ1-1|.|TRBD1
CASSSTGDKNTEAFF
TGTGCCAGTAGCTCAACAGGGGACAAGAACACTGAAGCTTTCTTT
>TRBV4-2|TRBJ1-5|.|.
CPSSQFSVPGSFGEPQHF
TGTCCCAGCAGCCAATTCTCCGTTCCAGGGAGCTTTGGAGAGCCCCAGCATTTT
>TRBV25-1|TRBJ2-1|.|.
CASSELLRGEQFF
TGTGCCAGCAGTGAACTCTTACGGGGCGAGCAGTTCTTC
>TRBV4-1|TRBJ1-6|.|.
CASSPRADSYNSPLHF
TGCGCCAGCAGCCCCCGGGCCGATTCCTATAATTCACCCCTCCACTTT
>TRBV19|TRBJ1-1|.|.
CASSKYGPNTEAFF
TGTGCCAGTAGTAAGTACGGCCCGAACACTGAAGCTTTCTTT
>TRBV7-2|TRBJ1-2|.|.
CASQPKSKGYTF
TGTGCCAGCCAACCTAAATCCAAGGGCTACACCTTC
>TRBV4-1|TRBJ1-2|.|TRBD1
CASSQWMGQGSGYTF
TGCGCCAGCAGCCAGTGGATGGGACAGGGGTCCGGCTACACCTTC
>TRBV27|TRBJ2-2|many|.
CASSLIVGEYGTGELFF
TGTGCCAGCAGTTTAATTGTCGGAGAGTATGGTACCGGGGAGCTGTTTTTT
>TRBV20-1|TRBJ2-3|.|.
CSDRPPGSMSTQYF
TGCAGTGATAGACCGCCGGGATCAATGAGTACGCAGTATTTT
>TRBV6-6|TRBJ1-5|.|.
CASSYAAGRQPQHF
TGTGCCAGCAGTTACGCGGCAGGTCGTCAGCCCCAGCATTTT
>TRBV5-1|TRBJ1-1|.|.
CASSLVTGMNTEAFF
TGCGCCAGCAGCTTGGTAACAGGTATGAACACTGAAGCTTTCTTT
>TRBV6-1|TRBJ1-1|many|.
CASRSRVTEAFF
TGTGCCAGCAGGTCGCGGGTGACTGAAGCTTTCTTT
>TRBV15|TRBJ2-7|many|.
CATSRAGSSYEQYF
TGTGCCACCAGCAGAGCCGGCAGCTCCTACGAGCAGTACTTC
>TRBV18|TRBJ1-1|few|.
CASSPEPEAFF
TGTGCCAGCTCACCAGAGCCTGAAGCTTTCTTT
>TRBV25-1|TRBJ2-1|many|.
CASSSQGWSYNEQFF
TGTGCCAGCAGTTCACAGGGATGGTCCTACAATGAGCAGTTCTTC
>TRBV4-2|TRBJ2-1|few|.
CASSQGGTHNEQFF
TGTGCCAGCAGCCAAGGCGGGACTCACAATGAGCAGTTCTTC
>TRBV11-3|TRBJ2-1|.|.
CASSHAGGWGDEQFF
TGTGCCAGCAGCCACGCTGGGGGCTGGGGGGATGAGCAGTTCTTC
>TRBV7-9|TRBJ1-5|.|.
CASSHMAGGGINQPQHF
TGTGCCAGCAGCCATATGGCGGGAGGGGGAATCAATCAGCCCCAGCATTTT
>TRBV28|TRBJ2-7|few|.
CASSPTGGQSYEQYF
TGTGCCAGCAGTCCGACCGGCGGACAGTCCTACGAGCAGTACTTC
>TRBV27|TRBJ2-7|.|TRBD2
CATLPPITSGRPRYERYF
TGTGCCACCTTGCCACCTATAACTAGCGGGAGGCCGCGGTACGAGCGGTACTTC
>TRBV24-1|TRBJ1-6|many|TRBD1
CATSDPRTGENSPLHF
TGTGCCACCAGTGATCCACGGACAGGGGAGAATTCACCCCTCCACTTT
>TRBV5-1|TRBJ2-1|.|.
CASSATGPPGNEQFF
TGCGCCAGCAGCGCAACCGGGCCTCCCGGCAATGAGCAGTTCTTC
>TRBV11-2|TRBJ2-3|few|.
CASSRLAGDTQYF
TGTGCCAGCAGCCGCTTAGCTGGAGATACGCAGTATTTT
>TRBV10-3|TRBJ2-3|.|.
CAIRGNTDTQYF
TGTGCCATCAGGGGTAACACAGATACGCAGTATTTT
>TRBV6-6|TRBJ2-1|many|.
CASSYLGWHEQFF
TGTGCCAGCAGTTACTTGGGATGGCATGAGCAGTTCTTC
>TRBV19|TRBJ1-3|.|.
CASRGEKAGNTIYF
TGTGCCAGTAGAGGGGAGAAGGCTGGAAACACCATATATTTT
>TRBV6-1|TRBJ2-7|.|.
CAISDGGPYEQYF
TGTGCCATCAGTGACGGGGGCCCCTACGAGCAGTACTTC
>TRBV6-1|TRBJ2-1|many|.
CASSSFTEQFF
TGTGCCAGCAGCTCATTTACTGAGCAGTTCTTC
>TRBV6-6|TRBJ2-2|.|.
CASSYSELADRELFF
TGTGCCAGCAGTTACTCTGAATTGGCGGACAGGGAGCTGTTTTTT
>TRBV7-9|TRBJ2-1|.|.
CASSLVGTGKYGEQFF
TGTGCCAGCAGCTTAGTAGGGACCGGGAAATACGGTGAGCAGTTCTTC
>TRBV28|TRBJ2-4|.|.
CASSSRGAAKNIQYF
TGTGCCAGCAGTTCCCGGGGAGCAGCCAAAAACATTCAGTACTTC
>TRBV20-1|TRBJ1-2|.|.
CSAPKGHRLNYGYTF
TGCAGTGCTCCAAAAGGGCACAGATTAAACTATGGCTACACCTTC
>TRBV6-5|TRBJ1-5|.|.
CASSRDTRDQHF
TGTGCCAGCAGCCGCGACACGAGGGACCAGCATTTT
>TRBV6-2/TRBV6-3|TRBJ1-1|many|.
CASSHHLDRPEAFF
TGTGCCAGCAGTCACCACTTGGACCGGCCGGAAGCTTTCTTT
>TRBV28|TRBJ1-1|many|TRBD1
CASSPRTGTGNTEAFF
TGTGCCAGCAGTCCTCGGACAGGGACAGGGAACACTGAAGCTTTCTTT
>TRBV27|TRBJ2-1|many|TRBD1
CASSNHRDRSYNEQFF
TGTGCCAGCAGTAACCACCGGGACAGGTCCTACAATGAGCAGTTCTTC
>TRBV28|TRBJ2-5|many|TRBD2
CASRPAAGGQETQYF
TGTGCCAGCAGACCCGCGGCGGGAGGGCAAGAGACCCAGTACTTC
>TRBV10-2|TRBJ1-5|few|TRBD1
CASTDREYDQPQHF
TGCGCCAGCACCGACAGGGAATACGATCAGCCCCAGCATTTT